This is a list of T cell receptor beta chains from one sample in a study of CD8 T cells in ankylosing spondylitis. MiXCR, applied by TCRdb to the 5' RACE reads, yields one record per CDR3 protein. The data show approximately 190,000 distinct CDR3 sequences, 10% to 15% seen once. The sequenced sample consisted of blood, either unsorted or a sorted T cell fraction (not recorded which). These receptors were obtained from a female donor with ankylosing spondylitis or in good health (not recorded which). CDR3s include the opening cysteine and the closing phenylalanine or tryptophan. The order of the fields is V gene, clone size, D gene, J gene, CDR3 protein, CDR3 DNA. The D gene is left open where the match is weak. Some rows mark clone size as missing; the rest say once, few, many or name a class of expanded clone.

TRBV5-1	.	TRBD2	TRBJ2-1	CASSLLGLAEHNEQFF	TGCGCCAGCAGCTTGCTCGGACTAGCGGAGCACAATGAGCAGTTCTTC
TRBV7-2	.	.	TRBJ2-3	CASSLPGLGDTQYF	TGTGCCAGCAGCTTACCAGGGCTGGGAGATACGCAGTATTTT
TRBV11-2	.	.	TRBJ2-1	CASSPWVDSSSYNEQFF	TGTGCCAGCAGCCCCTGGGTGGACAGTTCCTCCTACAATGAGCAGTTCTTC
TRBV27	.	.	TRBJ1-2	CASAPRASFFGYTF	TGTGCCAGCGCCCCCAGGGCCTCTTTCTTTGGCTACACCTTC
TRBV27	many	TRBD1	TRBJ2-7	CASRSGGEFYEQYF	TGTGCCAGCAGGTCAGGGGGCGAATTTTACGAGCAGTACTTC
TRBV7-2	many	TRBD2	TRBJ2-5	CASSSGLAGVGQYF	TGTGCCAGCAGCTCAGGACTAGCGGGAGTTGGCCAGTACTTC
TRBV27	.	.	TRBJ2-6	CASRITGANVLTF	TGTGCCAGCCGTATAACTGGGGCCAACGTCCTGACTTTC
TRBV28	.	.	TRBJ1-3	CASSLGGTSGNTIYF	TGTGCCAGCAGTTTGGGAGGAACCTCTGGAAACACCATATATTTT
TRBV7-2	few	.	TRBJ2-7	CASSLNRAPHEQYF	TGTGCCAGCAGCTTAAACAGGGCCCCCCACGAGCAGTACTTC
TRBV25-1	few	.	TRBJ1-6	CVSSEFWTGGPLHF	TGTGTCAGCAGTGAATTCTGGACGGGGGGGCCCCTCCACTTT
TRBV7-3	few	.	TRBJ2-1	CASSVGSGHNEQFF	TGTGCCAGCAGCGTAGGGTCCGGCCACAATGAGCAGTTCTTC
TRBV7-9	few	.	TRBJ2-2	CASTTSREYTGELFF	TGTGCCAGCACTACGAGCCGGGAGTACACCGGGGAGCTGTTTTTT
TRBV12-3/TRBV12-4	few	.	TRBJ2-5	CASSKMTGPQETQYF	TGTGCCAGCAGTAAAATGACAGGCCCCCAAGAGACCCAGTACTTC
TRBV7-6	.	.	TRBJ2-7	CASSPRTTYEQYF	TGTGCCAGCAGCCCCCGGACCACCTACGAGCAGTACTTC
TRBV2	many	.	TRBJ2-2	CASRRGELFF	TGTGCCAGCAGACGCGGGGAGCTGTTTTTT
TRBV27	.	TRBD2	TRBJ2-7	CASSLTAPRARGVWYEQYF	TGTGCCAGCAGTTTAACCGCCCCCCGGGCCCGGGGGGTCTGGTACGAGCAGTACTTC
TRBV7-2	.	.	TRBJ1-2	CASSLDHGPGVGYTF	TGTGCCAGCAGCTTAGATCACGGGCCGGGGGTTGGCTACACCTTC
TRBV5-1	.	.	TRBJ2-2	CASSFLGDFGTGELFF	TGCGCCAGCAGCTTTTTAGGGGATTTCGGCACCGGGGAGCTGTTTTTT
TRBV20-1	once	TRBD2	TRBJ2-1	CCARGYSGRWGNEQFF	TGCTGTGCTAGGGGATATAGCGGGAGATGGGGCAATGAGCAGTTCTTC
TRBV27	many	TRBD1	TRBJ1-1	CASSFVVMDRLNTEAFF	TGTGCCAGCAGTTTTGTCGTAATGGACAGGTTGAACACTGAAGCTTTCTTT
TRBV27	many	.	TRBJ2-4	CASSLAGSKNIQYF	TGTGCCAGCAGTTTGGCAGGGTCCAAAAACATTCAGTACTTC
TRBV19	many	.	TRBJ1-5	CASSTSVGPNQPQHF	TGTGCCAGTAGTACGTCTGTGGGCCCCAATCAGCCCCAGCATTTT